Below, one T cell receptor (beta chain) is given with its context. Its antigen is still unknown. One end of the junction varies from germline; a read error may be responsible. Other DNA sequences in the sample encode the same CDR3. Allogeneic regulatory or mature dendritic cells were co-cultured for 5 days with CFSE-labeled sorted T cells at 1:10. Naive CD45RA+ and memory CD45RO+ CD4+ or CD8+ T cells were FACS-sorted. The data derive from a study of regulatory dendritic cells for organ transplantation. General study findings and limits: The authors noted considerable between-person heterogeneity in alloreactive memory CD8+ cells. Naive CD4+ and CD8+ repertoires were highly diverse; memory CD8+ was most oligoclonal.

TCRdb keeps only in-frame clones here, not all; method: immunoSEQ multiplex PCR. The table lists tens of thousands of clones, less than 90% of them singletons, with roughly 0.26% in the top ten. Per germline, CDR1 SQVTM and CDR2 ANQGSEA. The CDR3 contains 17 residues. Input material: naive CD4+ T cells from blood cultured with dendritic cells. Regarding subset: CD45RA+ naive T cells. The chain carries TRBV29-1 and TRBJ2-5, with D perhaps TRBD2 (5 bases). This clonotype originated in a human donor in good health. CDR3 DNA sequence: TGTAGCGTTGGTGGAGGCAACGAGGCAATCGTGCAAGAGACCCAGTACTTC. Its protein product is CSVGGGNEAIVQETQYF.